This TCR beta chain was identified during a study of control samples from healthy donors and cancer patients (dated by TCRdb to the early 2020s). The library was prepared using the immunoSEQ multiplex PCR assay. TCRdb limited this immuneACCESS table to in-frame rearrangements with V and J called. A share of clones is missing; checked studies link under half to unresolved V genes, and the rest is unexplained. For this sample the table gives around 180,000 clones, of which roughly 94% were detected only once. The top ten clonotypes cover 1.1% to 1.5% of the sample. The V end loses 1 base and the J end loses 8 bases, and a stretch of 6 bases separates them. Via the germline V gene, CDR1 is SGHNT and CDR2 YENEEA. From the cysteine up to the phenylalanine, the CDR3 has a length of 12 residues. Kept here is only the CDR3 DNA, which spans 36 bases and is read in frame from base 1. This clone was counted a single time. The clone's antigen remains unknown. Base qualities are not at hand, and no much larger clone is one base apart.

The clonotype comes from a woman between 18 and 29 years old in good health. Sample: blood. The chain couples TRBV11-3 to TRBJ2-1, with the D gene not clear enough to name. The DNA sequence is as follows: TGTGCCAGCAGCTTAGGAGGAGATGAGCAGTTCTTC. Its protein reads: CASSLGGDEQFF.